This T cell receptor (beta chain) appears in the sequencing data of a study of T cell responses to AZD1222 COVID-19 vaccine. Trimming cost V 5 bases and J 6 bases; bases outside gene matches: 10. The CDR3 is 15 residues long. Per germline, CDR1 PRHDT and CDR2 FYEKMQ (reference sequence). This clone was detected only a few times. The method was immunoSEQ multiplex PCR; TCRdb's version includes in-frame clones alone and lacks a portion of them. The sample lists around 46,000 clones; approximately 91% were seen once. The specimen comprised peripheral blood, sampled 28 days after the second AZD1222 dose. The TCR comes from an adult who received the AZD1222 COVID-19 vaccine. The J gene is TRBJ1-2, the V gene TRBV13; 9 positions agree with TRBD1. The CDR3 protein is CASSTWTGVFHGYTF. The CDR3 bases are TGTGCCAGCAGCACCTGGACAGGGGTATTTCATGGCTACACCTTC.